This T cell receptor beta chain is drawn from a study of cytomegalovirus exposure and HLA in healthy donors. This clone has more than one count but fewer than ten. Its specificity is not known. Primers for the PCR totalled 60 Vbeta and 13 Jbeta. Assay used: immunoSEQ multiplex PCR; TCRdb lists only in-frame clones, some missing. This sample yields roughly 99,000 clones, of which 70% to 80% are seen a single time; approximately 2% belongs to the top ten. The study, taken as a whole, reports: A later analysis linked 15,000 to 20,000 TCR beta sequences to HLA alleles at 0.05 false discovery rate.

Sequenced sample: PBMCs. The source of this sequence is a man in his late teens or twenties in good health and CMV-seronegative.

DNA for the CDR3: TGTGCCAGCAGCTCCCCGGGACAGGGCCACGAGCAGTACTTC. Translated, it gives CASSSPGQGHEQYF. The chain has TRBV5-5 and TRBJ2-7, with 9 bases that match TRBD1. Per the germline V gene, CDR1 is SGHKS and CDR2 is YYEKEE (reference sequence). Trimming removed 3 bases from V and 5 bases from J; junction bases left unmatched: 6. The CDR3 runs 14 residues.